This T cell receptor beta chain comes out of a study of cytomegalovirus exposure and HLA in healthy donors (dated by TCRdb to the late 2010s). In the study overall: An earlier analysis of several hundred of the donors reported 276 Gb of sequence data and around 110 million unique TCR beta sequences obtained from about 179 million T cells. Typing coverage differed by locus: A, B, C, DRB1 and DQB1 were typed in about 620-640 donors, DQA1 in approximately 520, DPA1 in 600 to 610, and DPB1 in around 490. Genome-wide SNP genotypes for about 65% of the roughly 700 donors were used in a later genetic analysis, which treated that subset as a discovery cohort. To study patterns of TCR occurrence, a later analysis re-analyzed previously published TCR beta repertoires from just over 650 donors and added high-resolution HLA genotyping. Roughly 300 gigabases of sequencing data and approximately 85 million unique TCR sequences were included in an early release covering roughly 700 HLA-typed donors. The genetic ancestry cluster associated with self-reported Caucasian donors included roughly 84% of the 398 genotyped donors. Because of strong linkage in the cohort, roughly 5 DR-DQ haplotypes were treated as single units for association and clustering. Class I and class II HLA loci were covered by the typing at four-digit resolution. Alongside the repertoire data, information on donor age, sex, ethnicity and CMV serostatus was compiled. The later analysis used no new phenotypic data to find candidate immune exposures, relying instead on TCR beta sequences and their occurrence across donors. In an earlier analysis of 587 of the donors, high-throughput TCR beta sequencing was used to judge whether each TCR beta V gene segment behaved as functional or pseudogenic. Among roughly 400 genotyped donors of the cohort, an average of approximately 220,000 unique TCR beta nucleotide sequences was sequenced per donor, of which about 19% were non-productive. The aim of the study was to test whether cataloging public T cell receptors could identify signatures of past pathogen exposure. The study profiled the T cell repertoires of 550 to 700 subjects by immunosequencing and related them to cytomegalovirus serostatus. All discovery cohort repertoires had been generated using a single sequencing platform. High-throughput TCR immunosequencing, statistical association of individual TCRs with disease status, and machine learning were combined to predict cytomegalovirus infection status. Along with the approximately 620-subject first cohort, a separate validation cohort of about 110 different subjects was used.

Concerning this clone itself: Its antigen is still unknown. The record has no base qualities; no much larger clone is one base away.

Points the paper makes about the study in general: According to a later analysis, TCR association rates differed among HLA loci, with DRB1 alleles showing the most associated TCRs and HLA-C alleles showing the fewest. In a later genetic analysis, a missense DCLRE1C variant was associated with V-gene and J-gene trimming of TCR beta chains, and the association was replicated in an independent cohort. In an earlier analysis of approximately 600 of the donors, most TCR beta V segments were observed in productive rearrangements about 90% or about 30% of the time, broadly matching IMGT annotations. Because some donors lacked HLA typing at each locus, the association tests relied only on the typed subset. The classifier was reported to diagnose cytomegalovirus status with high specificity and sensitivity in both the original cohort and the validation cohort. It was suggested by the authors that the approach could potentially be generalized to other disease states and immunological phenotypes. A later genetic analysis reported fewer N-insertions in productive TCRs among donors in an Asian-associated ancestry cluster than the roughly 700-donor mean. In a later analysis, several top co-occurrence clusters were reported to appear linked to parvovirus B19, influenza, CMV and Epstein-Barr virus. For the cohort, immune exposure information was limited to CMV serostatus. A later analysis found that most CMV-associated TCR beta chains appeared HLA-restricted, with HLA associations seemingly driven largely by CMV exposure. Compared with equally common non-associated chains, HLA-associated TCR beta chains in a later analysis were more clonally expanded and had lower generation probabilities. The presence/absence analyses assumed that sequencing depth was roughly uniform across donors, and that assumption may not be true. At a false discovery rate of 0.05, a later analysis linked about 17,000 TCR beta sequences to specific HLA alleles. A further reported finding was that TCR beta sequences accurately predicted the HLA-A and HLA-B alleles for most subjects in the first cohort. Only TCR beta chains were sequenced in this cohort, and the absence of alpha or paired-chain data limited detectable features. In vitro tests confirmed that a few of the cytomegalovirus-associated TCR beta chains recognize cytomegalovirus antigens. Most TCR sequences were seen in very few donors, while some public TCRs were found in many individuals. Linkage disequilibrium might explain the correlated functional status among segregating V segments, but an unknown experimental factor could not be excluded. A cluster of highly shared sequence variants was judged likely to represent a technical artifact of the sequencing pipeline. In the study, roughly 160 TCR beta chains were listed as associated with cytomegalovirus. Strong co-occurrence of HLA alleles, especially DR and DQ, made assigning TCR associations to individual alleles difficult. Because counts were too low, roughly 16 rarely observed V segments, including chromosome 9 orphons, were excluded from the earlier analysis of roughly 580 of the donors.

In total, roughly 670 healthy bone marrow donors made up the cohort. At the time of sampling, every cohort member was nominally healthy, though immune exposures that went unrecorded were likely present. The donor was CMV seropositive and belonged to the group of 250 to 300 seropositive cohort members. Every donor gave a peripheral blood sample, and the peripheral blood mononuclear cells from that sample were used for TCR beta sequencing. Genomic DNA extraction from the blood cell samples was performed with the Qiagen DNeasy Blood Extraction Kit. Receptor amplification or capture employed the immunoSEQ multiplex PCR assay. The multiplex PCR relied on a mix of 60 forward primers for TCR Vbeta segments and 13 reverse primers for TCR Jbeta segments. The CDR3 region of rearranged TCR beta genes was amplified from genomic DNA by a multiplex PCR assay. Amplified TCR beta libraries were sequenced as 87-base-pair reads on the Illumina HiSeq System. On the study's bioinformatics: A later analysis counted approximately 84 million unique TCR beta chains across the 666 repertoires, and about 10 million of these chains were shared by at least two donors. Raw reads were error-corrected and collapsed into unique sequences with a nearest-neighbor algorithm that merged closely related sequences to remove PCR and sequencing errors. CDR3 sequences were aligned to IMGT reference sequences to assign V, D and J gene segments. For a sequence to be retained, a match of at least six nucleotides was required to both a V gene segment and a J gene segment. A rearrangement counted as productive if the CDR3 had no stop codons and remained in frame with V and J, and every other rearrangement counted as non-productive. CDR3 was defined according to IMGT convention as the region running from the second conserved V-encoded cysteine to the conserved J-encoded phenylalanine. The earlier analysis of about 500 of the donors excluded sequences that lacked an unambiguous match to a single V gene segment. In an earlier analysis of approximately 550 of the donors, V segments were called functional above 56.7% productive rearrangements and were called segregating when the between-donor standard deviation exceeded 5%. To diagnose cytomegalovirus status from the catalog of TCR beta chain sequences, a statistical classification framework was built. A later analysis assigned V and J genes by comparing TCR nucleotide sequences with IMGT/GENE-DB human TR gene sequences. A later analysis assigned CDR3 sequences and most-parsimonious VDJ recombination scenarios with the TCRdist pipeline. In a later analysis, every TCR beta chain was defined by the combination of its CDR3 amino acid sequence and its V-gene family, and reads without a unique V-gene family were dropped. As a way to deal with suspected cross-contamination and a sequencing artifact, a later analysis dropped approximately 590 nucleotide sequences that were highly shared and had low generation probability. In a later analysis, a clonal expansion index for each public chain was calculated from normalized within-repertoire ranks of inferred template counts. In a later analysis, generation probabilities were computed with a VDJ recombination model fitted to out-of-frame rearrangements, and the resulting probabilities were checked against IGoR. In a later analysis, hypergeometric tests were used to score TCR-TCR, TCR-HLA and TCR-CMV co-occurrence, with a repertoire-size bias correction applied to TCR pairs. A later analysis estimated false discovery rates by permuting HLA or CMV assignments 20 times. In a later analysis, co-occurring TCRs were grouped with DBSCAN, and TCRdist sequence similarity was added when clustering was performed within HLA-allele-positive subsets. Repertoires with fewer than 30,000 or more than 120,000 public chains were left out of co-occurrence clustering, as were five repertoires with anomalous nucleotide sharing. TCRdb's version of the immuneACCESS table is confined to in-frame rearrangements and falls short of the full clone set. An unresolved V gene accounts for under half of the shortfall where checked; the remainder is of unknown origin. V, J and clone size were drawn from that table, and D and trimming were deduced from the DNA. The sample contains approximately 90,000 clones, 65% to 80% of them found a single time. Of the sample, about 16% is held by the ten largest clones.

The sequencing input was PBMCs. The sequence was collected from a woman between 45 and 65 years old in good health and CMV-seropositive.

The DNA sequence is as follows: TGTGCCAGCAGCTTTACCCTAGCCGAGCAGTTCTTC. Its coded protein is CASSFTLAEQFF. The rearrangement joined TRBV7-9 to TRBJ2-1; tentative D gene TRBD2, with 5 bases matching. The V end loses 3 bases and the J end loses 10 bases, and a stretch of 10 bases separates them. Counted from cysteine to phenylalanine, this CDR3 has 12 amino acids. The kept DNA is CDR3 alone, 36 bases in frame from the first base. The germline V gene (reference sequence) sets CDR1 to SEHNR and CDR2 to FQNEAQ.